Presented here are 31 T cell receptor beta chains from one specimen sequenced in a study of breast tumors, draining lymph nodes, adjacent tissues. TCRdb re-analysed the multiplex PCR reads in MiXCR, keeping a single row per CDR3 protein. The table shows over 200,000 distinct CDR3 sequences, with about 32% occurring only once. The lymph nodes were axillary draining lymph nodes from breast cancer patients. The material sequenced was axillary lymph node tissue. The receptors derive from a female donor with breast cancer. Some clones in this sample may be carry-over from other donors' samples.

This clonotype was counted a few times. The junction does not match germline at one end; this may be a read error. V usage is TRBV6-5 and J usage is TRBJ2-7; 9 bases line up with TRBD2. The germline V gene encodes CDR1 MNHEY and CDR2 SVGAGI. This CDR3 spans 16 amino acids. For the CDR3, the DNA is TGTGCCAGCAGTCACTCGTTTAGCGGGGGTACCTACGAGCAGTACTTC. This codes for CASSHSFSGGTYEQYF.

This clonotype was observed at least ten times. The chain links TRBV6-5 to TRBJ2-3, with TRBD2 matching over 11 bases. This CDR3 has 18 residues. Per the germline V gene, CDR1 is MNHEY and CDR2 is SVGAGI. V shed 6 bases, J shed 0 bases, and the junction held 11 bases outside the gene matches. The CDR3 region is CASRRGSSGRKSTDTQYF. The CDR3 bases are TGTGCCAGCAGAAGGGGGTCTAGCGGGAGGAAGAGCACAGATACGCAGTATTTT.

A single count supports this clonotype. V gene TRBV7-3 combines with J gene TRBJ2-3, with no clear D. Germline values: CDR1 SGHTA, CDR2 FQGTGA. V was clipped by 3 bases and J by 0 bases, with 13 bases between them. The CDR3 is 16 amino acids. The CDR3 here is CASSFTGRSSTDTQYF. In DNA form, the CDR3 reads TGTGCCAGCAGCTTTACCGGTAGGAGTAGCACAGATACGCAGTATTTT.

In regard to this clonotype: The junction and the germline gene differ at one end; a read error may be behind it. This chain uses TRBV6-2 or TRBV6-3 with TRBJ2-7; 7 bases map to TRBD2. Per germline, CDR1 MNHEY and CDR2 SVGEGT. The CDR3 runs to 15 residues. The CDR3 DNA reads TGTGCCAGCAGTCACTCCGGTGGGAGGGCCGGCGAGCAGTACTTC. Translating gives CASSHSGGRAGEQYF.

This clonotype was counted many times. The rearrangement joins TRBV11-1 to TRBJ2-1; 10 bases are a match to TRBD2. The CDR3 is made up of 18 amino acids. CDR1 and CDR2 (germline): SGHAT, FQDESV (reference sequence). V dropped 5 bases and J dropped 0; count of bases not matched to a gene: 10. The CDR3 is CASSPLGLADSSYNEQFF. DNA of the CDR3: TGTGCCAGCAGCCCCTTAGGACTAGCGGATAGCTCCTACAATGAGCAGTTCTTC.

The CDR3 sequence: CSVGRTNTYERPQHF. CDR3 DNA: TGCAGCGTTGGAAGGACAAACACCTACGAGAGGCCCCAGCATTTT. The V gene is TRBV29-1, the J gene TRBJ1-5, with TRBD1 as a possible D gene (5 bases). Germline lookup yields CDR1 SQVTM and CDR2 ANQGSEA. This CDR3 is built from 15 residues. V was clipped by 4 bases and J by 9 bases, with 22 bases between them. The whole variable domain, remainder taken from reference TRBV29-1 and TRBJ1-5, is SAVISQKPSRDICQRGTSLTIQCQVDSQVTMMFWYRQQPGQSLTLIATANQGSEATYESGFVIDKFPISRPNLTFSTLTVSNMSPEDSSIYLCSVGRTNTYERPQHFGDGTRLSIL.

This clonotype came up many times. The chain is built from TRBV29-1 and TRBJ2-7; no clear D gene. V was cut by 4 bases and J by 3 bases, with 13 bases left in between. Germline V gene sequence: CDR1 SQVTM, CDR2 ANQGSEA. The CDR3 is 13 residues long. The CDR3 region has the DNA TGCAGCGTTGTTAAAATGGAAGGCTACGAGCAGTACTTC. This codes for CSVVKMEGYEQYF.

For this clonotype: One base away lies a much larger clone, so this may be a sequencing read error. V usage is TRBV11-3 and J usage is TRBJ2-6; TRBD1 is a possible D gene (5 bases). This CDR3 spans 16 amino acids. Germline CDR1 and CDR2: SGHNT and YENEEA. The CDR3 sequence is CASSFLESSGANVRTF. Here the CDR3 DNA reads TGTGCCAGCAGCTTCTTGGAATCCTCTGGGGCCAACGTCCGGACTTTC.

This clonotype was counted ten times or more. This chain joins TRBV6-1 and TRBJ2-7, with TRBD2 matching 7 bases. The V gene's germline CDR1 is MNHNS and CDR2 SASEGT. Losses at the gene ends were 3 bases for V and 6 bases for J; bases not matched to a gene: 8. This CDR3 comprises 14 residues. The CDR3 nucleotides read TGTGCCAGCAGTGACTGGGGGGGGAATCCCGAGCAGTACTTC. It is translated as CASSDWGGNPEQYF.

This clonotype occurred many times. This rearrangement joins TRBV19 to TRBJ2-5, with D perhaps TRBD1 (7 bases). V shed 5 bases and J shed 1 base, with 23 bases lying between them. Germline lookup yields CDR1 LNHDA and CDR2 SQIVND (reference sequence). The CDR3 runs 18 residues. DNA of the CDR3: TGTGCCAGTAGTGCCCAGGGGGGAGTAAGGGGCTTCCAAGAGACCCAGTACTTC. This translates into CASSAQGGVRGFQETQYF.

The chain is built from TRBV19 and TRBJ2-5, with 8 bases identical to TRBD1. Trimming at V came to 3 bases and at J to 2 bases, leaving 5 bases not matched to a gene. Germline V lookup: CDR1 LNHDA, CDR2 SQIVND (reference sequence). CDR3 length equals 15 residues. The CDR3 DNA is TGTGCCAGTAGTATGGACAGGGCCCGTCAAGAGACCCAGTACTTC. The encoded protein is CASSMDRARQETQYF.

This sequence joins TRBV5-4 and TRBJ2-2; 9 bases match TRBD2. Losses at the gene ends were 5 bases for V and 2 bases for J; bases not matched to a gene: 13. Germline-derived CDR1 and CDR2 are SGHNT and YYREEE (reference sequence). The CDR3 length is 18 residues. CDR3 sequence: CASSKGSGSGINTGELFF. The CDR3 region has the DNA TGTGCCAGCAGTAAGGGTAGCGGGAGTGGCATTAACACCGGGGAGCTGTTTTTT.

This clonotype has a handful of counts. V and J are TRBV28 and TRBJ1-5; D is uncertain. V shed 7 bases and J shed 0 bases, with 10 bases lying between them. Germline CDR1 and CDR2: MDHEN and SYDVKM. This CDR3 contains 14 residues. The CDR3 is CASTRRYSNQPQHF. The DNA of the CDR3 is TGTGCCAGCACCAGACGGTATAGCAATCAGCCCCAGCATTTT.

This clonotype was observed many times. This chain uses TRBV20-1 with TRBJ2-1, with D perhaps being TRBD1 or TRBD2 (7 bases each). CDR3 length: 15 amino acids. CDR1 is DFQATT, CDR2 SNEGSKA, per germline (reference sequence). The V and J ends lost 6 bases and 7 bases respectively, with 22 bases between them. The CDR3 nucleotides are TGCAGTGCCCAGGGGGGAGGGCAATTGAGAAATGAGCAGTTCTTC. Amino acids: CSAQGGGQLRNEQFF.

This sequence joins TRBV29-1 and TRBJ2-1; D is ambiguous. The V end lost 5 bases, the J end lost 3 bases, and 17 bases lay between the germline ends. CDR3 length: 15 residues. CDR1 SQVTM and CDR2 ANQGSEA come from the germline V gene. The CDR3: CSVRPGGTYYNEQFF. CDR3 coding DNA: TGCAGCGTTAGGCCCGGTGGTACCTACTACAATGAGCAGTTCTTC.

This clonotype was seen at least ten times. The chain has TRBV5-5 and TRBJ2-1; D may be TRBD2 (6 bases). Germline V gene sequence: CDR1 SGHKS, CDR2 YYEKEE (reference sequence). Trimming removed 5 bases from V and 1 base from J, with 16 bases in between. The CDR3 consists of 16 residues. Here the CDR3 reads CASRDMAGKSYNEQFF. In DNA, the CDR3 is TGTGCCAGCAGGGACATGGCGGGAAAGTCCTACAATGAGCAGTTCTTC.

This chain links TRBV27 with TRBJ2-7; 7 nucleotides align to TRBD1. CDR1 is MNHEY and CDR2 is SMNVEV in the germline V gene (reference sequence). The ends lost 1 base at V and 1 base at J; junction bases unmatched: 7. The CDR3 sequence is 16 residues long. The CDR3 nucleotides are TGTGCCAGCAGTTTATTCTCCAGGGGGAATTCCTACGAGCAGTACTTC. Translated: CASSLFSRGNSYEQYF.

Ten or more counts support this clonotype. J is TRBJ1-2 and V is TRBV6-5; 8 bases fit TRBD1. Unmatched junction bases numbered 11, after V lost 4 bases and J lost 10 bases. In germline, CDR1 is MNHEY, CDR2 SVGAGI. CDR3 length: 14 residues. The CDR3 loop reads CASSSADRERNYTF. The CDR3 nucleotides are TGTGCCAGCAGTTCCGCGGACAGGGAAAGGAACTACACCTTC.

Ten or more counts support this clonotype. This rearrangement joins TRBV3-1 to TRBJ2-1; 8 bases match TRBD1. V was clipped by 4 bases and J by 8 bases; unmatched bases: 10. Germline lookup yields CDR1 LGHDT and CDR2 YNNKEL (reference sequence). This CDR3 spans 15 amino acids. CDR3 protein: CASSLQGAPNDEQFF. CDR3 bases: TGTGCCAGCAGCCTTCAGGGGGCCCCCAATGATGAGCAGTTCTTC.

For this clonotype: This may stem from a read error, because a much larger clone lies one nucleotide away. The chain links TRBV6-2 or TRBV6-3 to TRBJ1-4; tentative D call: TRBD1 (5 bases). This CDR3 contains 20 residues. The germline gives CDR1 MNHEY, CDR2 SVGEGT. Trimming cost V 6 bases and J 0 bases, with 26 bases left between them. CDR3 loop: CASRRASLGPSLATNEKLFF. CDR3 bases: TGTGCCAGCAGGAGAGCCTCGCTGGGACCGTCTCTTGCAACTAATGAAAAACTGTTTTTT.

A note on this clonotype: A read error may explain this, as a much larger clone is one base away. The gene calls are TRBV12-3 or TRBV12-4 and TRBJ2-5; D unresolved. Trimming stripped 2 bases from V and 0 bases from J, with 13 bases between. The length of the CDR3 is 16 residues. CDR3 protein: CASSLTPAPYQETQYF. The CDR3 DNA follows: TGTGCCAGCAGTTTAACCCCAGCTCCGTACCAAGAGACCCAGTACTTC.

This clonotype has at least ten counts. The V and J genes are TRBV18 and TRBJ1-6; D gene uncertain. This CDR3 contains 15 residues. CDR1 and CDR2 from the germline V gene are KGHSH and LQKENI. V lost 6 bases, J lost 7 bases, and 16 bases lay in between. CDR3: CASSLREGGNSPLHF. The CDR3 DNA reads as TGTGCCAGCTCCCTCCGGGAGGGTGGCAATTCACCCCTCCACTTT. The variable domain in full, completed from reference TRBV18 and TRBJ1-6, reads NAGVMQNPRHLVRRRGQEARLRCSPMKGHSHVYWYRQLPEEGLKFMVYLQKENIIDESGMPKERFSAEFPKEGPSILRIQQVVRGDSAAYFCASSLREGGNSPLHFGNGTRLTVT.

The chain is built from TRBV30 and TRBJ1-1; no clear D gene. Deletions cut 0 bases from V and 6 bases from J, with 5 bases between. The CDR3 has 11 amino acids. Looked up from germline, CDR1 is GTSNPN and CDR2 is SVGIG (reference sequence). The CDR3 loop reads CAWSVRAEAFF. The CDR3, as DNA: TGTGCCTGGAGTGTACGAGCTGAAGCTTTCTTT. Full variable domain (remainder filled in from reference TRBV30 and TRBJ1-1): SQTIHQWPATLVQPVGSPLSLECTVEGTSNPNLYWYRQAAGRGLQLLFYSVGIGQISSEVPQNLSASRPQDRQFILSSKKLLLSDSGFYLCAWSVRAEAFFGQGTRLTVV.

This clonotype was seen many times. The chain joins TRBV7-9 to TRBJ1-3; D is perhaps TRBD1 (5 bases). The CDR3 spans 14 residues. V lost 3 bases and J 4 bases, leaving 10 bases between the germline ends. Per the germline V gene, CDR1 is SEHNR and CDR2 is FQNEAQ (reference sequence). CDR3 sequence (DNA): TGTGCCAGCAGCTTTAACCGACAGGGAAACACCATATATTTT. It translates to CASSFNRQGNTIYF.

This clonotype has ten or more counts. The genes are TRBV20-1 and TRBJ2-5, with D uncertain. This CDR3 has 12 amino acids. With 2 bases removed from V and 4 bases from J, the gap between germline ends came to 8 bases. Germline CDR1 is DFQATT and CDR2 is SNEGSKA (reference sequence). The CDR3 DNA sequence: TGCAGTGCTAGACCCGCAAGAGAGACCCAGTACTTC. It codes for CSARPARETQYF.

This clonotype was detected a few times. V gene TRBV6-1 combines with J gene TRBJ2-1; tentative D call: TRBD2 (6 bases). Germline V CDR1 and CDR2: MNHNS, SASEGT. The CDR3 is made up of 14 amino acids. Trimming pared 5 bases from V and 4 bases from J, leaving 12 bases between. The chain's CDR3 is CASSLASEYNEQFF. CDR3 DNA: TGTGCCAGCAGTCTAGCTAGCGAATACAATGAGCAGTTCTTC.

There are many counts of this clonotype. The chain joins TRBV25-1 to TRBJ2-4; TRBD1 aligns across 7 bases. Germline lookup yields CDR1 MGHDK and CDR2 SYGVNS. This CDR3 is 16 amino acids long. V lost 4 bases and J lost 5; bases outside the gene matches: 11. Here the CDR3 reads CASSGQGWVGENIQYF. In DNA, the CDR3 is TGTGCCAGCAGTGGACAGGGATGGGTTGGAGAAAACATTCAGTACTTC.

This clonotype was observed many times. The genes are TRBV10-1 and TRBJ2-2; possible D gene TRBD1, 5 bases. This CDR3 is built from 16 residues. V was trimmed by 7 bases and J by 5 bases, leaving 20 bases between them. The germline V gene has CDR1 WNHNN and CDR2 SYGVQD (reference sequence). CDR3 DNA sequence: TGCGCCAGCATAGTTCGGCGGTTAGGGGTTACCGGGGAGCTGTTTTTT. Translating gives CASIVRRLGVTGELFF.

The rearrangement links TRBV5-1 to TRBJ2-1; 11 bases match TRBD2. V was clipped by 4 bases and J by 5 bases; unmatched bases: 5. The CDR3 is 15 residues long. Germline-derived CDR1 and CDR2 are SGHRS and YFSETQ. CDR3 amino acids: CASSKGLAANNEQFF. The CDR3 bases are TGCGCCAGCAGCAAGGGACTAGCGGCCAACAATGAGCAGTTCTTC.

This clonotype was detected ten times or more. The CDR3 DNA follows: TGTGCCAGCAGCGCGCTTTGGCGGGCCTCCTACGAGCAGTACTTC. Translated: CASSALWRASYEQYF. The chain recombines TRBV11-2 with TRBJ2-7; TRBD2 might be the D (5 bases). CDR3 size: 15 residues. Germline CDR1 SGHAT, CDR2 FQNNGV. Trimming stripped 5 bases from V and 0 bases from J, with 14 bases between.

The chain is built from TRBV28 and TRBJ1-5, with TRBD1 as a possible D gene (5 bases). There are 15 residues in the CDR3. The V gene lost 1 base and the J gene lost 4 bases, with 11 bases spanning the gap. Germline CDR1 MDHEN, CDR2 SYDVKM. The CDR3: CASSLSLTVNQPQHF. The CDR3 region has the DNA TGTGCCAGCAGTTTATCTTTGACAGTGAATCAGCCCCAGCATTTT.